The TCR beta chain under discussion was sequenced for a study of blood T cells in healthy people across ages. There are 15 residues in the CDR3. In germline, CDR1 is MGHRA, CDR2 YSYEKL. Trimming pared 0 bases from V and 1 base from J, leaving 10 bases between. Together with a sample-barcoded 5' primer, a J-beta primer mix was included in a second PCR lasting about 6 to 11 cycles. TCRdb analysed the 5' RACE reads with MiXCR anew, one entry per CDR3 protein. Of 750,000 to 950,000 distinct CDR3 sequences detected, about 53% appear once; the ten largest clones hold about 42%. Specimen: blood. This TCR derives from a man aged 80 or over in good health. The gene calls are TRBV4-1 and TRBJ2-7; D unresolved. CDR3 region: CASSQDFLGSYEQYF. The CDR3 nucleotides read TGCGCCAGCAGCCAAGATTTCTTGGGGTCCTACGAGCAGTACTTC.